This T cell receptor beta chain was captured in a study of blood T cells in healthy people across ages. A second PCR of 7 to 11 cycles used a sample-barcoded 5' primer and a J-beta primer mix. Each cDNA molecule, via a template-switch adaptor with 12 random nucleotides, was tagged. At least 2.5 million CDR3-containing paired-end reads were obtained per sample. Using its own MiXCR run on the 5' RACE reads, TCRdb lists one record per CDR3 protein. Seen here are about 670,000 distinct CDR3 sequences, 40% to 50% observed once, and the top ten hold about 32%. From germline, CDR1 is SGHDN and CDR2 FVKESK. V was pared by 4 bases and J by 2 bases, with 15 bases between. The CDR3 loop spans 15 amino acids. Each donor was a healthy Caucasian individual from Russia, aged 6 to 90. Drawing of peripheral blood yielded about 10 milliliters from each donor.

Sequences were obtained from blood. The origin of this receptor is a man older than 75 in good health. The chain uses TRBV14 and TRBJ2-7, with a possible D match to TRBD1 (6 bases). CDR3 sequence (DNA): TGTGCCAGCAGCCGAGACGTGGGACAAGCCTACGAGCAGTACTTC. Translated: CASSRDVGQAYEQYF.